This is a list of T cell receptor beta chains from one sample in a study of T cells in Graves' hyperthyroidism and ophthalmopathy. TCRdb ran MiXCR on the multiplex PCR reads and lists one entry per CDR3 protein. Among about 350,000 distinct CDR3 sequences listed, roughly an eighth were seen once. The sample taken for sequencing was blood. These receptors originate from a middle-aged woman with Graves' ophthalmopathy. CDR3s include the opening cysteine and the closing phenylalanine or tryptophan. D genes are given only for firm matches. A clone size is listed for some rows: how often the clone was seen (once, few, many), or a class if it is expanded.

size,J,D,V,length,CDR3,DNA
many,TRBJ2-1,TRBD2,TRBV7-8,16,CASSLGLAGGGNEQFF,TGTGCCAGCAGCTTAGGTCTAGCGGGGGGTGGCAATGAGCAGTTCTTC
many,TRBJ1-2,.,TRBV6-1,15,CASSEALGVGYGYTF,TGTGCCAGCAGTGAAGCACTGGGCGTGGGCTATGGCTACACCTTC
many,TRBJ2-5,.,TRBV15,11,CATSIGETQYF,TGTGCCACCAGCATTGGCGAGACCCAGTACTTC
few,TRBJ1-5,.,TRBV19,15,CASIPLGEGGQPQHF,TGTGCCAGTATCCCCCTGGGGGAGGGGGGGCAGCCCCAGCATTTT
many,TRBJ1-2,TRBD1,TRBV28,13,CASSSGTGTLYTF,TGTGCCAGCAGTTCGGGGACAGGGACATTGTACACCTTC
.,TRBJ1-4,.,TRBV7-9,16,CASSPWVPGSNEKLFF,TGTGCCAGCAGCCCCTGGGTGCCAGGCTCGAATGAAAAACTGTTTTTT
.,TRBJ2-1,.,TRBV5-1,14,CASRQMGGVDEQFF,TGCGCCAGCAGGCAGATGGGGGGAGTGGATGAGCAGTTCTTC
many,TRBJ2-2,TRBD2,TRBV7-2,15,CASSRWGGDTGELFF,TGTGCCAGCAGTCGATGGGGGGGGGACACCGGGGAGCTGTTTTTT
.,TRBJ1-2,.,TRBV5-5,13,CASSYEVGYGYTF,TGTGCCAGCAGCTACGAGGTTGGCTATGGCTACACCTTC
.,TRBJ2-3,.,TRBV19,15,CASSMVGADTDTQYF,TGTGCCAGTAGTATGGTTGGGGCGGACACAGATACGCAGTATTTT
many,TRBJ1-1,.,TRBV19,14,CASSRGRLNTEAFF,TGTGCCAGTAGTAGGGGACGGTTGAACACTGAAGCTTTCTTT
few,TRBJ1-1,TRBD1,TRBV18,14,CASSRGTGNTEAFF,TGTGCCAGCTCCCGGGGGACAGGGAACACTGAAGCTTTCTTT
.,TRBJ2-7,.,TRBV20-1,13,CSARDLGSYEQYF,TGCAGTGCTAGAGATTTGGGTTCCTACGAGCAGTACTTC
few,TRBJ1-5,TRBD1,TRBV19,13,CASSRQGVQPQHF,TGTGCCAGTAGCAGACAGGGTGTACAGCCCCAGCATTTT
.,TRBJ2-5,.,TRBV29-1,13,CSVVEVRQETQYF,TGCAGCGTTGTTGAAGTGCGACAAGAGACCCAGTACTTC
few,TRBJ2-3,.,TRBV11-3,16,CASSSPGSGQTDTQYF,TGTGCCAGCAGCTCCCCGGGGAGCGGCCAAACAGATACGCAGTATTTT
many,TRBJ2-1,.,TRBV28,14,CASSLVGGDIEQFF,TGTGCCAGCAGTTTAGTCGGAGGAGACATTGAGCAGTTCTTC
.,TRBJ1-4,.,TRBV20-1,14,CSAVQTGANEKLFF,TGCAGTGCTGTACAGACAGGCGCTAATGAAAAACTGTTTTTT
.,TRBJ1-2,.,TRBV6-1,16,CATKWGGDDGNYGYTF,TGTGCCACCAAATGGGGTGGGGACGACGGCAACTATGGCTACACCTTC
many,TRBJ2-5,.,TRBV29-1,12,CSVEVWQETQYF,TGCAGCGTTGAGGTGTGGCAAGAGACCCAGTACTTC
few,TRBJ2-5,TRBD2,TRBV5-1,16,CASSYVPGLAVETQYF,TGCGCCAGCAGCTACGTTCCGGGACTAGCGGTGGAGACCCAGTACTTC
.,TRBJ1-5,TRBD1,TRBV30,14,CAWSVAGGGQPQHF,TGTGCCTGGAGTGTTGCAGGGGGCGGTCAGCCCCAGCATTTT
few,TRBJ1-1,TRBD1,TRBV15,18,CATSRASWTGEMNTEAFF,TGTGCCACCAGCAGAGCCTCATGGACAGGGGAGATGAACACTGAAGCTTTCTTT
many,TRBJ1-5,.,TRBV5-6,14,CASSLSRSAQPQHF,TGTGCCAGCAGCTTGTCCAGATCGGCCCAGCCCCAGCATTTT
.,TRBJ1-6,.,TRBV3-1,16,CASSPRYPGENSPLHF,TGTGCCAGCAGCCCGAGATACCCCGGGGAGAATTCACCCCTCCACTTT
many,TRBJ2-7,.,TRBV29-1,12,CSVGLASYEQYF,TGCAGCGTTGGCCTAGCCTCCTACGAGCAGTACTTC
.,TRBJ2-7,TRBD2,TRBV30,14,CASEREANSYEQYF,TGTGCCTCGGAGCGGGAAGCAAACTCCTACGAGCAGTACTTC
.,TRBJ1-1,.,TRBV3-1,13,CASSRDRRTEAFF,TGTGCCAGCAGCCGCGACCGCCGGACTGAAGCTTTCTTT
many,TRBJ2-4,.,TRBV2,15,CASSETPSGGNIQYF,TGTGCCAGCAGTGAAACCCCGTCGGGCGGGAACATTCAGTACTTC
many,TRBJ1-1,.,TRBV12-3/TRBV12-4,14,CASSFGFGNTEAFF,TGTGCCAGCAGTTTCGGCTTTGGGAACACTGAAGCTTTCTTT
.,TRBJ1-4,.,TRBV18,13,CASRGAINEKLFF,TGTGCCAGCAGAGGGGCAATTAATGAAAAACTGTTTTTT
many,TRBJ1-1,.,TRBV20-1,13,CSAAGLSNTEAFF,TGCAGTGCTGCAGGTCTAAGTAACACTGAAGCTTTCTTT
many,TRBJ1-1,.,TRBV27,15,CASRTPAGGNTEAFF,TGTGCCAGCAGGACGCCAGCGGGGGGGAACACTGAAGCTTTCTTT
many,TRBJ1-5,.,TRBV12-3/TRBV12-4,15,CASVKSGISNQPQHF,TGTGCCAGCGTTAAATCAGGTATCAGCAATCAGCCCCAGCATTTT
many,TRBJ2-7,.,TRBV5-1,13,CASSPGSRYEQYF,TGCGCCAGCAGTCCCGGGAGCCGCTACGAGCAGTACTTC
.,TRBJ2-3,.,TRBV7-9,15,CASSSLTRTGDTQYF,TGTGCCAGCAGCTCCTTGACTCGCACCGGAGATACGCAGTATTTT
few,TRBJ2-5,.,TRBV20-1,15,CSARGGRTDQETQYF,TGCAGTGCTAGAGGAGGGAGGACAGATCAAGAGACCCAGTACTTC
many,TRBJ2-1,TRBD2,TRBV4-1,18,CASSQDHGTSGRRSEQFF,TGCGCCAGCAGCCAAGATCATGGGACTAGCGGGAGGCGTAGCGAGCAGTTCTTC
many,TRBJ1-1,.,TRBV28,19,CASSFWTPGVGRMNTEAFF,TGTGCCAGCAGTTTCTGGACTCCCGGGGTTGGAAGGATGAACACTGAAGCTTTCTTT